This T cell receptor beta chain was obtained from a study of blood T cell repertoires in COVID-19. Study information: Acute and convalescent COVID-19 specimens originated in the United States, Italy and Spain. In each case, the material was cDNA or gDNA derived from T cells, B-cell-depleted T cells, or PBMCs.

Sequencing was performed with immunoSEQ multiplex PCR; in TCRdb, only in-frame clones are kept and a portion is missing. The sample shows 270,000 or so clones, 80% to 90% of them seen only once. Germline values: CDR1 WSHSY, CDR2 SAAADI. The V end lost 5 bases, the J end lost 3 bases, and 8 bases lay between the germline ends. The CDR3 spans 13 residues. This sequence originates from a woman aged 40 to 55 who had recovered from COVID-19. Sequences were obtained from peripheral blood. The chain joins TRBV10-2 to TRBJ1-5; D unclear. The CDR3 loop is CASSSGYNQPQHF. DNA for the CDR3: TGCGCCAGCAGTTCAGGCTACAATCAGCCCCAGCATTTT.